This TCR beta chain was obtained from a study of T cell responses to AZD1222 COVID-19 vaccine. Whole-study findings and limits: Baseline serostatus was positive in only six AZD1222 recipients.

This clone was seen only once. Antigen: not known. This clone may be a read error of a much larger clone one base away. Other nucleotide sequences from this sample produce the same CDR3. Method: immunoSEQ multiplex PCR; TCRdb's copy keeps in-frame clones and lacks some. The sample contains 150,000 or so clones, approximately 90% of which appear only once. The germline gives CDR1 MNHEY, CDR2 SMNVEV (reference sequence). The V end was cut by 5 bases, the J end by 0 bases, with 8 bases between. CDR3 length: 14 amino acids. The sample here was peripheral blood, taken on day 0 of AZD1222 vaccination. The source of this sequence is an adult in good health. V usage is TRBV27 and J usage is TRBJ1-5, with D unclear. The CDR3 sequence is CASSHRDSNQPQHF. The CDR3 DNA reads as TGTGCCAGCAGTCACAGAGATAGCAATCAGCCCCAGCATTTT.